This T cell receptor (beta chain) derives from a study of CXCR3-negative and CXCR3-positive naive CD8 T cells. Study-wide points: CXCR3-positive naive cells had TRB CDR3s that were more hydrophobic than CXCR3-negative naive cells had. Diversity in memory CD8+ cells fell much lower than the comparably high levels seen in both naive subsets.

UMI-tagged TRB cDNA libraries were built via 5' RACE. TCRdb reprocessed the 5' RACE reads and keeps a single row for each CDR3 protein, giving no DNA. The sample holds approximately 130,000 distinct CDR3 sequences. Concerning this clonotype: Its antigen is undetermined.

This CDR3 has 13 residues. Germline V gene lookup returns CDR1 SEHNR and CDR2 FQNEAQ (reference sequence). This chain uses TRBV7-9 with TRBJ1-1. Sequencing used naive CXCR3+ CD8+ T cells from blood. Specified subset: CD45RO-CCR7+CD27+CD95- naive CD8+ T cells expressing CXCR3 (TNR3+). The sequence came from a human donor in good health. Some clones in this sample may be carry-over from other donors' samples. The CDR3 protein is CASSSTPNTEAFF.